This T cell receptor beta chain was captured in a study of cytomegalovirus exposure and HLA in healthy donors. The study drew the donors from its roughly 110-subject validation cohort, separate from the approximately 700-subject first cohort. The CDR3 spans 16 residues. Germline values: CDR1 PRHDT, CDR2 FYEKMQ (reference sequence). With V trimmed by 5 bases and J by 2 bases, 10 bases remained unmatched. This clone has more than one count but fewer than ten. Sequencing was performed with immunoSEQ multiplex PCR; in TCRdb, only in-frame clones are kept and a portion is missing. This table has over 120,000 clones, roughly nine tenths appearing once.

Sequenced input: PBMCs. The rearrangement joins TRBV13 to TRBJ2-3; the match to TRBD2 covers 7 bases. This receptor was identified in a woman aged 18 to 35 in good health and CMV-seropositive. In DNA form, the CDR3 reads TGTGCCAGCAGCCCCTCGGAGCGGGGCAACACAGATACGCAGTATTTT. This encodes CASSPSERGNTDTQYF.